One and the same sample provided the 18 T cell receptor beta chains below, sequenced in a study of T cell clonality in common variable immunodeficiency. These receptors have no identified antigens. The protocol was immunoSEQ multiplex PCR, while the TCRdb copy is restricted to in-frame clones and leaves out a portion. Found here are 15,000 to 25,000 clones, no singletons; the ten largest cover 2% to 3%. General observations from the study: Fewer deletions and N-nucleotide insertions were reportedly seen in common variable immunodeficiency TCR beta sequences.

Sequenced sample: peripheral blood mononuclear cells. The receptors were gathered from a human donor with common variable immunodeficiency.

Remarks on this clone: The read is 3 residues too short to cover the CDR3 end, so that end is filled in from the germline J gene. The V and J genes are TRBV19 and TRBJ1-1; tentatively, D is TRBD1 (5 bases). Trimming removed 6 bases at V and 5 bases at J, with 16 bases between. Germline V gives CDR1 LNHDA, CDR2 SQIVND (reference sequence). CDR3 length: 14 residues. This chain's CDR3 is CASRSTVVKTEAFF. Partial CDR3 DNA: TGTGCCAGTAGATCGACAGTTGTCAAGACTGAA.

This clone was seen only a few times. Read data end 3 residues before the CDR3 end; the end is taken from the germline J gene. V usage is TRBV6-1 and J usage is TRBJ1-2; D is perhaps TRBD1 (5 bases). The CDR3 is 14 residues long. The V end lost 4 bases, the J end lost 4 bases, and 13 bases lay between the germline ends. Germline CDR1 and CDR2: MNHNS and SASEGT. CDR3 sequence: CASSGTQGLYGYTF. The sequenced part of the CDR3 DNA is TGTGCCAGCAGTGGAACGCAGGGTCTCTATGGC.

This clone was counted at least ten times. The CDR3 bases that were read are TGCAGCGTCGTAGGACAGGGGAGCTCCTACAATGAG. Amino acid sequence: CSVVGQGSSYNE. The complete CDR3 protein is CSVVGQGSSYNEQFF. The chain joins TRBV29-1 to TRBJ2-1, with 9 bases that match TRBD1. With the read ending 3 residues before the CDR3 end, the germline J gene is used to fill in that end. Per germline, CDR1 SQVTM and CDR2 ANQGSEA. The CDR3 runs 15 residues. Germline trimming cut 6 bases from V and 0 bases from J; bases unmatched to any gene: 6.

This clone showed up just a few times. Read sequence stops 3 residues before the CDR3 end, and the germline J gene provides the missing end. V and J are TRBV6-1 and TRBJ2-1, with TRBD2 matching over 7 bases. V was clipped by 4 bases and J by 4 bases; unmatched bases: 7. There are 15 residues in the CDR3. From germline, CDR1 is MNHNS and CDR2 SASEGT. The CDR3 sequence is CASSAPGLLYNEQFF. The sequenced CDR3 bases are TGTGCCAGCAGTGCGCCGGGACTATTATACAATGAG.

This clone was found a few times. The sequenced CDR3 bases are TGTGCCTGGAGTGGGGGGGTTGGCTATGGC. Translation gives CAWSGGVGYG. The full CDR3 protein reads CAWSGGVGYGYTF. V usage is TRBV30 and J usage is TRBJ1-2; perhaps TRBD1 as D (5 bases). The CDR3 end lies 3 residues beyond the end of the read and is filled in from the germline J gene. The CDR3 has 13 residues. The germline gives CDR1 GTSNPN, CDR2 SVGIG (reference sequence). Trimming pared 1 base from V and 4 bases from J, leaving 10 bases between.

This clone occurred a few times. The read falls 3 residues short of the CDR3 end, and the missing part is taken from the germline J gene. This chain uses TRBV13 with TRBJ2-7; no clear D gene. Between the trimmed V and J ends, which lost 2 bases and 1 base, there was a span of 6 bases. The CDR3 covers 13 residues. Germline V CDR1 and CDR2: PRHDT, FYEKMQ (reference sequence). The CDR3 DNA, read in part, is TGTGCCAGCAGCTTAACTAAATCCTACGAG. Translation gives CASSLTKSYE. The entire CDR3 reads CASSLTKSYEQYF.

In this sample, this clone turned up a few times. The read stops 3 residues short of the end of the CDR3; the missing end is completed from the germline J gene. This chain connects TRBV19 to TRBJ2-3; D may be TRBD2 (7 bases). The CDR3 consists of 15 residues. The V end was cut by 8 bases, the J end by 0 bases, with 15 bases between. Looked up from germline, CDR1 is LNHDA and CDR2 is SQIVND (reference sequence). The CDR3 spells CASWGGGASTDTQYF. The CDR3 bases that were read are TGTGCCAGTTGGGGAGGGGGTGCTAGCACAGATACG.

This clone was detected only a few times. The read terminates 3 residues ahead of where the CDR3 ends, so the germline J gene completes it. J is TRBJ2-5 and V is TRBV6-2 or TRBV6-3; TRBD2 agrees at 8 bases. The germline V gene encodes CDR1 MNHEY and CDR2 SVGEGT. The CDR3 is 16 amino acids. Losses at the gene ends were 2 bases for V and 1 base for J; bases not matched to a gene: 6. This CDR3 is CASSYGSGGGQETQYF. The CDR3 DNA, read in part, is TGTGCCAGCAGTTACGGGTCGGGAGGGGGCCAAGAGACC.

The CDR3 loop reads CASSPRQAGNTIYF. The DNA read from the CDR3 is TGTGCCAGTAGTCCTAGACAGGCTGGAAACACC. The chain has TRBV19 and TRBJ1-3, with a possible D match to TRBD1 (6 bases). The read ends 3 residues shy of where the CDR3 ends; the end is completed using the germline J gene. Germline V gene lookup returns CDR1 LNHDA and CDR2 SQIVND (reference sequence). This CDR3 has 14 residues. V was trimmed by 5 bases and J by 2 bases, leaving 10 bases between them.

A word on this clone: The read halts 3 residues ahead of the CDR3 end, with the missing end drawn from the germline J gene. The chain carries TRBV19 and TRBJ1-6; TRBD1 might be the D (5 bases). The CDR3 has 19 residues. Trimming left V 4 bases short and J 1 base short, with 20 bases between. Germline CDR1 reads LNHDA; CDR2 reads SQIVND (reference sequence). The covered CDR3 bases are TGTGCCAGTAGTACTGGGCCGGGGACTCTAGGGTCCTATAATTCACCC. This translates into CASSTGPGTLGSYNSP. The CDR3 in its entirety is CASSTGPGTLGSYNSPLHF.

Comments on this clone: The observed sequence ends 3 residues before the CDR3 terminus, with the missing tail filled in from the germline J gene. The rearrangement uses TRBV19 and TRBJ2-7; 15 nucleotides align to TRBD2. CDR3 length: 17 amino acids. CDR1 is LNHDA, CDR2 SQIVND, per germline (reference sequence). V was pared by 6 bases and J by 4 bases, with 10 bases of the junction left unmatched. The CDR3 spells CASRRTSGRADFYEQYF. The CDR3 bases that were read are TGTGCCAGTAGAAGGACTAGCGGGAGGGCCGATTTTTACGAG.

As for this clone: The CDR3 is cut off 3 residues early in the read; its end comes from the germline J gene. The genes are TRBV18 and TRBJ1-1; 7 bases align to TRBD1. V trimming: 3 bases; J trimming: 6 bases; junction bases outside the gene matches: 7. CDR1 and CDR2 (germline): KGHSH, LQKENI. The CDR3 totals 14 residues. CDR3 sequence reads: CASSPPYRGSEAFF. CDR3 bases read: TGTGCCAGCTCACCCCCATACAGGGGCTCTGAA.

The CDR3 loop is CASSLVPVNTEAFF. CDR3 bases read: TGTGCCAGCAGCTTAGTCCCGGTGAACACTGAA. This chain uses TRBV7-2 with TRBJ1-1, with D uncertain. The CDR3 goes on 3 residues after the read ends, and that part is filled in from the germline J gene. The ends were cut back, 1 base at V and 0 bases at J, with 6 bases in the middle. This CDR3 has 14 residues. Germline loops: CDR1 SGHTA, CDR2 FQGNSA.

As regards this clone: Read sequence stops 3 residues before the CDR3 end, and the germline J gene provides the missing end. The V gene is TRBV6-2 or TRBV6-3, the J gene TRBJ2-5, with a weak D call TRBD1 (5 bases). The germline CDR1 and CDR2 sequences are MNHEY and SVGEGT. CDR3 length: 17 residues. The germline V and J ends were trimmed by 7 bases and 0 bases, with 21 bases remaining between them. The CDR3 DNA, read in part, is TGTGCCAGCAAGGGGTTTCGGACGACAGCGCACCAAGAGACC. Translation gives CASKGFRTTAHQET. The whole CDR3 region reads CASKGFRTTAHQETQYF.

The sample holds a few counts of this clone. With the read ending 3 residues before the CDR3 end, the germline J gene is used to fill in that end. The chain has TRBV7-9 and TRBJ2-3; 7 bases align to TRBD1. The length of the CDR3 is 14 residues. The V segment lost 5 bases and the J segment 4 bases; nucleotides outside the gene matches: 6. In germline, CDR1 is SEHNR, CDR2 FQNEAQ (reference sequence). The CDR3 region is CASSPGQTPDTQYF. CDR3 DNA (partial): TGTGCCAGCAGCCCGGGACAGACCCCAGATACG.

This clone has a handful of counts. The read terminates 3 residues before the CDR3 end, so the remaining end is supplied by the germline J gene. The chain employs TRBV19 and TRBJ1-1; D perhaps matches TRBD1 (5 bases). V gave up 1 base and J gave up 5 bases, with 14 bases separating them. The CDR3 has 15 residues. Germline-derived CDR1 and CDR2 are LNHDA and SQIVND (reference sequence). The sequenced part of the CDR3 DNA is TGTGCCAGTAGTATAGTTTCAGGGTGGGCGACTGAA. Its protein is CASSIVSGWATE. From start to end, the CDR3 is CASSIVSGWATEAFF.

Regarding this clone: Coverage ceases 3 residues before the CDR3 finishes, and the germline J gene fills in the end. V and J are TRBV7-9 and TRBJ2-3; D gene uncertain. Trimming removed 1 base from V and 3 bases from J, with 8 bases in between. Germline V gene data show CDR1 as SEHNR and CDR2 as FQNEAQ (reference sequence). CDR3 length: 14 amino acids. Partial CDR3 DNA: TGTGCCAGCAGCTTAGACACAGAAACAGATACG. Amino acid sequence: CASSLDTETDT. The CDR3 reads in full as CASSLDTETDTQYF.

CDR3 DNA (partial): TGTGCCAGTAGTTCCTTCACAGGGTTAGGGGAGAATACG. Its translation: CASSSFTGLGENT. The full CDR3 is CASSSFTGLGENTQYF. This chain links TRBV19 with TRBJ2-3; D is possibly TRBD1 (6 bases). The sequence runs out 3 residues before the end of the CDR3; the remainder is reconstructed from the germline J gene. V shed 5 bases and J shed 7 bases, with 22 bases lying between them. Germline CDR1 LNHDA, CDR2 SQIVND (reference sequence). The CDR3 has 16 amino acids.